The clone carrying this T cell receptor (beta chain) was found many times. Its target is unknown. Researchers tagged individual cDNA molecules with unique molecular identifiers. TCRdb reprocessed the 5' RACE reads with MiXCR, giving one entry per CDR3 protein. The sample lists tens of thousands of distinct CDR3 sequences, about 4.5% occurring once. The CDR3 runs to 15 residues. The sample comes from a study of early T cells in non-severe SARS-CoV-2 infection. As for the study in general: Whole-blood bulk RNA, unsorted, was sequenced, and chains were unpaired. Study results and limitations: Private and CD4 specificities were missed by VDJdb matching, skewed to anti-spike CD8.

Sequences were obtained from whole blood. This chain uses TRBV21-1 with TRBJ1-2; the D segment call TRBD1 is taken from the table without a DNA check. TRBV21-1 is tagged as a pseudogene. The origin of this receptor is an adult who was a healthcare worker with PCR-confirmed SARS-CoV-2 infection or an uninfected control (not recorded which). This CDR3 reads CATPSDGGSNYGYTF. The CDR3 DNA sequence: TGTGCCACCCCTTCCGATGGGGGTTCCAACTATGGCTACACCTTC.